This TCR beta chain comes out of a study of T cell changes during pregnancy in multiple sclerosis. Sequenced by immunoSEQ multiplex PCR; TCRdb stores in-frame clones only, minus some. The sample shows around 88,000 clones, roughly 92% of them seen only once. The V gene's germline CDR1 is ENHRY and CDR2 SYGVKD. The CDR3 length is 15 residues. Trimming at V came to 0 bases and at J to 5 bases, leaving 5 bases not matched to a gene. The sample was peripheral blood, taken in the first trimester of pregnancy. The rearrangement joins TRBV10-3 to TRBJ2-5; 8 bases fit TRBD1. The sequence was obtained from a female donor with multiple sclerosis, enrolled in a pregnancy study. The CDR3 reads CAISESPGGRETQYF. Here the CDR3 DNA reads TGTGCCATCAGTGAGTCACCAGGGGGCCGGGAGACCCAGTACTTC.